Presented here are 23 T cell receptor beta chains from one specimen sequenced in a study of beta chain features in type 1 diabetes (dated by TCRdb to about 2018). Receptors were amplified or captured by the immunoSEQ multiplex PCR assay. The High Capacity cDNA Reverse Transcription Kit was used to reverse transcribe all of the isolated RNA, meaning that expressed TCRB transcripts were what got sequenced. Not all clones reach the TCRdb copy of this immuneACCESS table, which keeps in-frame sequences only. Checked studies attribute under half of the gap to unresolved V genes and leave the rest unexplained. In this sample the table shows more than 150,000 clones, roughly 9% of which occur a single time. Clones ranked in the top ten supply approximately 2.2% of the sample. Specimen: central memory CD4+ T cells from blood. The receptors shown here come from a woman aged 18-35 years in good health.

The chain uses TRBV6-6 and TRBJ1-5, with D unclear. This CDR3 has 15 residues. The germline V gene encodes CDR1 MNHNY and CDR2 SVGAGI (reference sequence). The V end was cut by 5 bases, the J end by 0 bases, with 11 bases between. As DNA, the CDR3 is TGTGCCAGCAGTGTAGACCCGGGTAGCAATCAGCCCCAGCATTTT. It yields the protein CASSVDPGSNQPQHF.

In this sample, this clone turned up a few times. This sequence joins TRBV2 and TRBJ1-5; 8 bases match TRBD1. The junction had 3 bases not matched to a gene; V was cut back by 7 bases and J by 4 bases. This CDR3 region has 13 residues. Germline values: CDR1 SNHLY, CDR2 FYNNEI. The CDR3 region has the DNA TGTGCCAGCAACGGACAGGGTAATCAGCCCCAGCATTTT. Translated, it gives CASNGQGNQPQHF.

V is TRBV15 and J is TRBJ2-5; D remains unclear. The CDR3 is made up of 12 amino acids. Germline-derived CDR1 and CDR2 are LNHNV and YYDKDF (reference sequence). The V and J ends lost 0 bases and 5 bases respectively, with 4 bases between them. CDR3: CATSRDSETQYF. The CDR3 nucleotides read TGTGCCACCAGCAGAGATTCGGAGACCCAGTACTTC.

This rearrangement joins TRBV6-1 to TRBJ2-5; 11 bases are shared with TRBD1. This CDR3 spans 15 amino acids. J was trimmed by 1 base and V by 6 bases; bases with no gene match: 4. Per the germline V gene, CDR1 is MNHNS and CDR2 is SASEGT. CDR3 nucleotides: TGTGCCAGCAGGAAGGGGACAGGGGGCCAAGAGACCCAGTACTTC. Residues: CASRKGTGGQETQYF.

This clone was counted between two and nine times. The rearrangement uses TRBV27 and TRBJ1-1; weak D call: TRBD1 (5 bases). The V end was cut by 6 bases, the J end by 1 base, with 12 bases between. Germline V gene data show CDR1 as MNHEY and CDR2 as SMNVEV (reference sequence). The CDR3 extends over 14 amino acids. The CDR3 DNA reads as TGTGCCAGCAGGAGACAGCACACGAACACTGAAGCTTTCTTT. The encoded protein is CASRRQHTNTEAFF.

This clone was detected many times. V and J are TRBV29-1 and TRBJ1-1; D is undetermined. The V end was cut by 7 bases, the J end by 6 bases, with 15 bases between. Germline lookup yields CDR1 SQVTM and CDR2 ANQGSEA. CDR3 size: 12 residues. In DNA form, the CDR3 reads TGCAGCGCCTTTGAAAGCGGGGCTGAAGCTTTCTTT. This encodes CSAFESGAEAFF.

There are a few counts of this clone. The chain is built from TRBV4-1 and TRBJ2-3; no clear D. Trimming removed 0 bases from V and 2 bases from J, with 9 bases in between. CDR3 length: 15 residues. Germline V gene data show CDR1 as MGHRA and CDR2 as YSYEKL. The DNA of the CDR3 is TGCGCCAGCAGCCAAGATTTGACTCCCACAGATACGCAGTATTTT. Its translation is CASSQDLTPTDTQYF.

This clone was detected only a few times. The genes are TRBV29-1 and TRBJ2-1; the D gene is possibly TRBD2 (5 bases). The CDR3 loop spans 15 amino acids. Trimming took 5 bases from V and 2 from J, leaving 16 bases between them. From germline, CDR1 is SQVTM and CDR2 ANQGSEA. CDR3 loop: CSVRLGRGTYNEQFF. CDR3 nucleotides: TGCAGCGTTAGGCTGGGTAGAGGGACCTACAATGAGCAGTTCTTC.

The chain employs TRBV11-2 and TRBJ2-1; 8 bases are a match to TRBD1. This CDR3 comprises 15 residues. Germline assignment: CDR1 SGHAT and CDR2 FQNNGV. V dropped 5 bases and J dropped 3; count of bases not matched to a gene: 6. For the CDR3, the DNA is TGTGCCAGCAGCGAGGGGACAGGATTCTACAATGAGCAGTTCTTC. The encoded protein is CASSEGTGFYNEQFF.

This clone was found a few times. This chain links TRBV11-2 with TRBJ1-1, with D unresolved. Trimming removed 1 base at V and 7 bases at J, with 19 bases between. CDR3 length: 16 residues. Germline assignment: CDR1 SGHAT and CDR2 FQNNGV. This CDR3 is CASSLGDQVMRSEAFF. CDR3 in DNA: TGTGCCAGCAGCTTAGGCGACCAGGTGATGCGAAGTGAAGCTTTCTTT.

This chain links TRBV5-4 with TRBJ1-2; weak D call: TRBD1 (6 bases). The CDR3 consists of 12 residues. Germline V gene data show CDR1 as SGHNT and CDR2 as YYREEE (reference sequence). Trimming removed 5 bases from V and 7 bases from J, with 12 bases in between. CDR3 sequence (DNA): TGTGCCAGCAGTTTTGACAGGTCTGGCTACACCTTC. As protein: CASSFDRSGYTF.

In this sample, this clone turned up a few times. The gene calls are TRBV7-2 and TRBJ2-5; D remains unclear. Trimming removed 1 base from V and 5 bases from J, with 8 bases in between. CDR3 size: 13 residues. The germline V gene has CDR1 SGHTA and CDR2 FQGNSA. CDR3 in amino acids: CASSLDHSETQYF. CDR3 nucleotides: TGTGCCAGCAGCTTAGACCACTCCGAGACCCAGTACTTC.

CDR3 in amino acids: CAGKGQGSSPLHF. CDR3 coding DNA: TGTGCCGGCAAGGGACAGGGCAGTTCACCCCTCCACTTT. This chain links TRBV30 with TRBJ1-6; 9 bases are a match to TRBD1. The V gene's germline CDR1 is GTSNPN and CDR2 SVGIG (reference sequence). Losses at the gene ends were 8 bases for V and 9 bases for J; bases not matched to a gene: 8. This CDR3 is 13 amino acids long.

The rearrangement links TRBV4-3 to TRBJ2-5; 8 positions match TRBD2. V lost 2 bases to trimming and J lost 5 bases; unmatched junction nucleotides: 1. This CDR3 is 13 amino acids long. CDR1 is LGHNA and CDR2 is YSLEER in the germline V gene. The CDR3 protein is CASSQSSGETQYF. CDR3 nucleotide sequence: TGCGCCAGCAGCCAATCTAGCGGGGAGACCCAGTACTTC.

The rearrangement joins TRBV28 to TRBJ1-2; D unclear. The CDR3 totals 12 residues. Germline CDR1 and CDR2: MDHEN and SYDVKM. V was cut by 4 bases and J by 4 bases, with 7 bases left in between. The CDR3 loop reads CASSSYSYGYTF. For the CDR3, the DNA is TGTGCCAGCAGTTCCTACAGCTATGGCTACACCTTC.

A few counts support this clone. This sequence joins TRBV5-1 and TRBJ2-3; TRBD2 matches at 7 bases. This CDR3 comprises 15 residues. The V and J ends lost 2 bases and 0 bases, in that order; junction bases with no gene match: 3. The V gene's germline CDR1 is SGHRS and CDR2 YFSETQ. The CDR3 loop is CASSFGGGSTDTQYF. DNA of the CDR3: TGCGCCAGCAGCTTTGGGGGGGGAAGCACAGATACGCAGTATTTT. The complete variable domain, with remaining parts taken from reference TRBV5-1 and TRBJ2-3, reads KAGVTQTPRYLIKTRGQQVTLSCSPISGHRSVSWYQQTPGQGLQFLFEYFSETQRNKGNFPGRFSGRQFSNSRSEMNVSTLELGDSALYLCASSFGGGSTDTQYFGPGTRLTVL.

This clone was seen only a few times. The gene calls are TRBV5-1 and TRBJ1-3; D perhaps matches TRBD1 (6 bases). Trimming removed 3 bases from V and 2 bases from J, with 15 bases in between. The length of the CDR3 is 16 residues. Germline lookup yields CDR1 SGHRS and CDR2 YFSETQ. The CDR3 protein is CASSSSLGTTGNTIYF. Written as DNA, the CDR3 is TGCGCCAGCAGCTCCTCCCTCGGGACAACTGGAAACACCATATATTTT.

J is TRBJ1-5 and V is TRBV30; TRBD1 agrees at 7 bases. The junction had 6 bases not matched to a gene; V was cut back by 7 bases and J by 6 bases. Germline V gene sequence: CDR1 GTSNPN, CDR2 SVGIG (reference sequence). The CDR3 spans 12 residues. CDR3 nucleotides: TGTGCCTTCGGACAGGAAAGTCAGCCCCAGCATTTT. This translates into CAFGQESQPQHF.

This sequence joins TRBV9 and TRBJ2-1; the D is unclear. This CDR3 spans 16 amino acids. Trimming pared 4 bases from V and 0 bases from J, leaving 14 bases between. CDR1 is SGDLS and CDR2 is YYNGEE in the germline V gene. The CDR3 coding sequence is TGTGCCAGCAGCACCCAGACTGGAAGCTCCTACAATGAGCAGTTCTTC. Protein: CASSTQTGSSYNEQFF.

The table lists this clone with a few counts. The CDR3: CASSLFLSGGGTDTQYF. The CDR3 DNA reads as TGCGCCAGCAGCTTATTCCTTAGCGGGGGCGGCACAGATACGCAGTATTTT. This chain links TRBV5-1 with TRBJ2-3; TRBD2 aligns across 9 bases. V lost 2 bases and J lost 1; bases outside the gene matches: 8. The CDR3 has 17 amino acids. The germline gives CDR1 SGHRS, CDR2 YFSETQ. The whole variable domain, filled in from reference TRBV5-1 and TRBJ2-3, reads KAGVTQTPRYLIKTRGQQVTLSCSPISGHRSVSWYQQTPGQGLQFLFEYFSETQRNKGNFPGRFSGRQFSNSRSEMNVSTLELGDSALYLCASSLFLSGGGTDTQYFGPGTRLTVL.

This clone was recorded at least ten times. The rearrangement links TRBV9 to TRBJ1-3; D might be TRBD1 (6 bases). Trimming removed 3 bases at V and 1 base at J, with 17 bases between. The CDR3 loop spans 17 amino acids. Germline V lookup: CDR1 SGDLS, CDR2 YYNGEE. CDR3 nucleotide sequence: TGTGCCAGCAGCGCGACGGACAGTATATGGTCTGGAAACACCATATATTTT. This translates into CASSATDSIWSGNTIYF.

The rearrangement uses TRBV5-4 and TRBJ2-3; the match to TRBD2 covers 7 bases. Germline V gene sequence: CDR1 SGHNT, CDR2 YYREEE (reference sequence). The CDR3 is 15 residues long. V shed 5 bases, J shed 6 bases, and the junction held 12 bases outside the gene matches. CDR3 loop: CASSSSRDGGDTQYF. In nucleotides, the CDR3 is TGTGCCAGCAGTTCCTCAAGGGACGGGGGGGATACGCAGTATTTT.

The chain links TRBV5-4 to TRBJ2-7, with a possible D match to TRBD2 (5 bases). From germline, CDR1 is SGHNT and CDR2 YYREEE (reference sequence). The CDR3 spans 13 residues. V was clipped by 4 bases and J by 5 bases, with 13 bases between them. The CDR3 is CASSASPRDEQYF. The CDR3 region has the DNA TGTGCCAGCAGCGCGTCACCGAGGGACGAGCAGTACTTC.